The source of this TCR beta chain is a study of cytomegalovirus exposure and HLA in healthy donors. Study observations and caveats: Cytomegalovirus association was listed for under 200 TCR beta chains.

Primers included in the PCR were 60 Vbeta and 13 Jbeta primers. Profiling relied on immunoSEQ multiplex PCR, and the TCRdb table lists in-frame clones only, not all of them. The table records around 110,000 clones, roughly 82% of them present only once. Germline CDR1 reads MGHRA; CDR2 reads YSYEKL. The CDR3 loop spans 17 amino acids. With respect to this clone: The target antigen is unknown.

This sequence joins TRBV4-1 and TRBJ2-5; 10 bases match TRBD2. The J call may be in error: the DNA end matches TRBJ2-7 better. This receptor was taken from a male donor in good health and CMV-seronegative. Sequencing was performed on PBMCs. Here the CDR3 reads CASSQDLGTSAPYEQYF. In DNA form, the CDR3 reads TGCGCCAGCAGCCAGGATTTAGGGACTAGCGCCCCCTACGAGCAGTACTTC.